This T cell receptor beta chain was identified during a study of blood T cell repertoires in COVID-19. In the study overall: COVID-19 samples, acute and convalescent, were from the United States, Italy and Spain. T cells, B-cell-depleted T cells, or PBMCs provided the cDNA or gDNA that served as material.

In the original analysis: By means of reference gene primer amplification, nucleated cell counts were estimated. Produced via immunoSEQ multiplex PCR; TCRdb's table is partial and in-frame only. V, J and clone size reflect that table, while D and trimming were determined from the DNA. The table has some 200,000 clones, roughly 88% seen once; the top ten hold 1.2% to 1.5%. Sequencing was done on a sample of peripheral blood. This clonotype was sampled from a woman aged 35 to 49 who had recovered from COVID-19.

The CDR3 reads CASSPRQANEKLFF. The CDR3 nucleotides are TGTGCCAGCAGCCCCCGCCAGGCTAATGAAAAACTGTTTTTT. The genes are TRBV3-1 (or the pseudogene TRBV3-2) and TRBJ1-4; D is unclear. In germline, CDR1 is LGHDT, CDR2 YNNKEL (reference sequence). The CDR3 has 14 amino acids. Trimming cost V 4 bases and J 3 bases, with 9 bases left between them.